One and the same sample provided the 5 T cell receptor beta chains below, sequenced in a study of blood T cell repertoires in COVID-19. Sequenced by immunoSEQ multiplex PCR; TCRdb stores in-frame clones only, minus some. The table records fewer than 200,000 clones, approximately 84% of them present only once. The source material was peripheral blood. These receptors were taken from a man aged 40-49 years with acute or convalescent COVID-19.

This chain links TRBV6-2 or TRBV6-3 with TRBJ2-3; 7 nucleotides align to TRBD1. This CDR3 is built from 16 residues. Trimming at V came to 4 bases and at J to 4 bases, leaving 11 bases not matched to a gene. Germline V CDR1 and CDR2: MNHEY, SVGEGT. CDR3 in amino acids: CASSFRDSLVADTQYF. In DNA, the CDR3 is TGTGCCAGCAGTTTCCGGGACAGTCTGGTAGCAGATACGCAGTATTTT.

The chain carries TRBV5-6 and TRBJ1-2; D possibly corresponds to TRBD1 (5 bases). This CDR3 contains 12 residues. Trimming removed 0 bases at V and 7 bases at J, with 7 bases between. Germline CDR1 and CDR2: SGHDT and YYEEEE. The CDR3 here is CASSLVGAGYTF. As DNA, the CDR3 is TGTGCCAGCAGCTTGGTAGGGGCTGGCTACACCTTC. Combining the CDR3 with reference TRBV5-6 and TRBJ1-2 gives the whole variable domain DAGVTQSPTHLIKTRGQQVTLRCSPKSGHDTVSWYQQALGQGPQFIFQYYEEEERQRGNFPDRFSGHQFPNYSSELNVNALLLGDSALYLCASSLVGAGYTFGSGTRLTVV.

The rearrangement links TRBV9 to TRBJ1-2, with no clear D. Germline values: CDR1 SGDLS, CDR2 YYNGEE. The CDR3 has 14 residues. V was cut by 0 bases and J by 3 bases, with 9 bases left in between. The CDR3 here is CASSVALDDYGYTF. DNA of the CDR3: TGTGCCAGCAGCGTAGCGCTAGACGACTATGGCTACACCTTC. The full variable domain, its missing parts supplied by reference TRBV9 and TRBJ1-2, is DSGVTQTPKHLITATGQRVTLRCSPRSGDLSVYWYQQSLDQGLQFLIQYYNGEERAKGNILERFSAQQFPDLHSELNLSSLELGDSALYFCASSVALDDYGYTFGSGTRLTVV.

V usage is TRBV11-3 and J usage is TRBJ2-6, with TRBD1 matching over 11 bases. Trimming cost V 5 bases and J 1 base; bases outside gene matches: 7. The germline V gene encodes CDR1 SGHNT and CDR2 YENEEA. The CDR3 spans 18 residues. CDR3 coding DNA: TGTGCCAGCAGCCCCAGGGACAGGGGGGGGTCTGGGGCCAACGTCCTGACTTTC. It specifies CASSPRDRGGSGANVLTF.

This clone was seen once. The chain is built from TRBV6-5 and TRBJ1-1; D remains unclear. From germline, CDR1 is MNHEY and CDR2 SVGAGI. This CDR3 has 15 amino acids. The V end lost 0 bases, the J end lost 0 bases, and 8 bases lay between the germline ends. CDR3 amino acids: CASSYSRAVNTEAFF. DNA of the CDR3: TGTGCCAGCAGTTACTCGAGGGCGGTGAACACTGAAGCTTTCTTT.